This T cell receptor (beta chain) was sequenced in a study of blood T cells in healthy people across ages. The individuals who served as donors were healthy Caucasians living in Russia, aged roughly 6 to 90. In its sample, this clonotype was seen a few times. The authors ran a second PCR of 7 to 11 cycles using a sample-barcoded 5' primer and a J-beta primer mix. TCRdb fed the 5' RACE reads into MiXCR, producing one record per CDR3 protein. The sample holds hundreds of thousands of distinct CDR3 sequences, 25% to 30% seen once. Trimming removed 1 base at V and 2 bases at J, with 17 bases between. Looked up from germline, CDR1 is PRHDT and CDR2 is FYEKMQ (reference sequence). The CDR3 spans 17 residues.

The chain has TRBV13 and TRBJ1-2, with D uncertain. Sequenced material: blood. The clonotype was recovered from a woman in her 70s in good health. CDR3 DNA: TGTGCCAGCAGCTTAGCCAAGAGAGGGCCTTTAAACTATGGCTACACCTTC. Protein product: CASSLAKRGPLNYGYTF.